Each of the 22 T cell receptor beta chains below was sequenced from the same sample in a study of shared clonotypes between healthy human individuals. Generated by immunoSEQ multiplex PCR, the TCRdb table keeps only in-frame clones and is missing some. The sample records 780,000 or so clones, over 55% being singletons. The sample consisted of memory CD4+ T cells sorted from blood. As for subset: CD45RA-negative fraction. The receptors stem from a woman under 40 in good health.

The gene calls are TRBV30 and TRBJ2-7, with D perhaps matching TRBD1 (6 bases). CDR3 size: 13 residues. Germline V lookup: CDR1 GTSNPN, CDR2 SVGIG (reference sequence). The V end was cut by 3 bases, the J end by 6 bases, with 15 bases between. The DNA of the CDR3 is TGTGCCTGGAGGACAGGCCCACTCCGCGAGCAGTACTTC. It yields the protein CAWRTGPLREQYF. The whole variable domain, remainder taken from reference TRBV30 and TRBJ2-7, is SQTIHQWPATLVQPVGSPLSLECTVEGTSNPNLYWYRQAAGRGLQLLFYSVGIGQISSEVPQNLSASRPQDRQFILSSKKLLLSDSGFYLCAWRTGPLREQYFGPGTRLTVT.

This chain uses TRBV4-1 with TRBJ1-4, with 7 bases identical to TRBD1. CDR1 is MGHRA, CDR2 YSYEKL, per germline. J gave up 7 bases and V 3 bases, and 11 bases lay outside the gene matches. The CDR3 extends over 16 amino acids. CDR3 region: CASSQGLQGQSEKLFF. CDR3 nucleotides: TGCGCCAGCAGCCAGGGCTTACAGGGACAGTCTGAAAAACTGTTTTTT.

The table lists this clone with many counts. The chain has TRBV7-2 and TRBJ2-1; D remains ambiguous. Trimming removed 1 base at V and 8 bases at J, with 18 bases between. CDR3 length equals 16 residues. Germline V gene sequence: CDR1 SGHTA, CDR2 FQGNSA. The chain's CDR3 is CASSLVALAGGHEQFF. CDR3 sequence (DNA): TGTGCCAGCAGCTTAGTTGCTTTGGCTGGCGGCCATGAGCAGTTCTTC. The entire variable domain, with the rest obtained from reference TRBV7-2 and TRBJ2-1, is as follows: GAGVSQSPSNKVTEKGKDVELRCDPISGHTALYWYRQSLGQGLEFLIYFQGNSAPDKSGLPSDRFSAERTGGSVSTLTIQRTQQEDSAVYLCASSLVALAGGHEQFFGPGTRLTVL.

The rearrangement uses TRBV7-2 and TRBJ2-7, with D possibly being TRBD2 (5 bases). The CDR3 spans 13 residues. V was trimmed by 5 bases and J by 6 bases, leaving 14 bases between them. Germline CDR1 SGHTA, CDR2 FQGNSA. DNA of the CDR3: TGTGCCAGCAGCAAGGCCGTAGGAGGCGAGCAGTACTTC. It is translated as CASSKAVGGEQYF.

This clone turned up a few times. V gene TRBV11-3 combines with J gene TRBJ2-3, with 11 bases fitting TRBD2. Germline CDR1 reads SGHNT; CDR2 reads YENEEA. Losses at the gene ends were 6 bases for V and 2 bases for J; bases not matched to a gene: 7. There are 16 residues in the CDR3. CDR3 loop: CASRTKLAGATDTQYF. The CDR3 DNA reads TGTGCCAGCAGGACTAAACTAGCGGGGGCCACAGATACGCAGTATTTT. Full variable domain (outside the CDR3, taken from reference TRBV11-3 and TRBJ2-3): EAGVVQSPRYKIIEKKQPVAFWCNPISGHNTLYWYLQNLGQGPELLIRYENEEAVDDSQLPKDRFSAERLKGVDSTLKIQPAELGDSAVYLCASRTKLAGATDTQYFGPGTRLTVL.

The gene calls are TRBV15 and TRBJ2-3, with D perhaps matching TRBD2 (6 bases). V was pared by 5 bases and J by 6 bases, with 21 bases between. There are 16 residues in the CDR3. Germline V gene lookup returns CDR1 LNHNV and CDR2 YYDKDF (reference sequence). The CDR3 region has the DNA TGTGCCACCAGCGAGGGAGGTTTTACCAGTAGGGATACGCAGTATTTT. Residues: CATSEGGFTSRDTQYF.

The chain links TRBV28 to TRBJ2-2; 7 bases match TRBD1. CDR1 is MDHEN and CDR2 is SYDVKM in the germline V gene. This CDR3 region has 17 residues. Trimming cost V 3 bases and J 6 bases; bases outside gene matches: 13. The CDR3, as DNA: TGTGCCAGCAGTTTGGGCCAGACAGGGCATTTGGCCGGGGAGCTGTTTTTT. This encodes CASSLGQTGHLAGELFF.

The V and J genes are TRBV18 and TRBJ1-2, with unresolved D. From germline, CDR1 is KGHSH and CDR2 LQKENI. CDR3 length equals 15 residues. Trimming cost V 3 bases and J 8 bases, with 19 bases left between them. The CDR3 region is CASSPRVVGNEGYTF. The CDR3 bases are TGTGCCAGCTCACCCCGTGTGGTGGGGAATGAAGGCTACACCTTC. The full variable domain, completed using reference TRBV18 and TRBJ1-2, is NAGVMQNPRHLVRRRGQEARLRCSPMKGHSHVYWYRQLPEEGLKFMVYLQKENIIDESGMPKERFSAEFPKEGPSILRIQQVVRGDSAAYFCASSPRVVGNEGYTFGSGTRLTVV.

This chain links TRBV5-8 with TRBJ2-7, with D possibly called TRBD1 or TRBD2 (6 bases each). The germline V and J ends were trimmed by 4 bases and 9 bases, with 20 bases remaining between them. The length of the CDR3 is 14 residues. Germline assignment: CDR1 SGHTS and CDR2 YDEGEE. CDR3 nucleotides: TGTGCCAGCAGCCCCTCCCCGGGGGCAATAGGGCAGTACTTC. As protein: CASSPSPGAIGQYF.

The CDR3 nucleotides read TGTGCCAGCAGTGGGCCGGGGGGCGCTCTCTCTGGGGCCAACGTCCTGACTTTC. Translating gives CASSGPGGALSGANVLTF. The chain carries TRBV5-8 and TRBJ2-6; D possibly corresponds to TRBD2 (7 bases). V lost 5 bases, J lost 0 bases, and 18 bases lay in between. Germline-derived CDR1 and CDR2 are SGHTS and YDEGEE. The CDR3 is 18 residues long.

The rearrangement links TRBV5-1 to TRBJ2-2; D perhaps matches TRBD1 (6 bases). The CDR3 extends over 15 amino acids. V was pared by 0 bases and J by 5 bases, with 11 bases between. Germline-derived CDR1 and CDR2 are SGHRS and YFSETQ. This chain's CDR3 is CASSLEQGRTGELFF. DNA for the CDR3: TGCGCCAGCAGCTTGGAACAGGGACGGACCGGGGAGCTGTTTTTT.

As to this clone: At the DNA level, this CDR3 is encoded by other sequences in the same sample as well. This chain joins TRBV15 and TRBJ1-2; D might be TRBD1 (5 bases). The CDR3 sequence is 14 residues long. V was trimmed by 1 base and J by 4 bases, leaving 10 bases between them. Germline values: CDR1 LNHNV, CDR2 YYDKDF (reference sequence). The CDR3 sequence is CATSRGGVGYGYTF. CDR3 nucleotides: TGTGCCACCAGCAGAGGAGGGGTTGGCTATGGCTACACCTTC. The entire variable domain, with the rest obtained from reference TRBV15 and TRBJ1-2, is as follows: DAMVIQNPRYQVTQFGKPVTLSCSQTLNHNVMYWYQQKSSQAPKLLFHYYDKDFNNEADTPDNFQSRRPNTSFCFLDIRSPGLGDTAMYLCATSRGGVGYGYTFGSGTRLTVV.

The chain couples TRBV7-9 to TRBJ2-7; D not resolved. This CDR3 is built from 13 residues. V lost 4 bases to trimming and J lost 7 bases, with 14 bases between them. Germline CDR1 SEHNR, CDR2 FQNEAQ (reference sequence). This CDR3 reads CASSYNPPGEQYF. CDR3 sequence (DNA): TGTGCCAGCAGCTACAACCCCCCTGGGGAGCAGTACTTC.

This clone has only a few counts. This chain links TRBV5-1 with TRBJ2-7; 7 bases align to TRBD1. J lost 3 bases, V lost 2 bases, and 8 bases had no gene match. Germline V gene sequence: CDR1 SGHRS, CDR2 YFSETQ. The CDR3 runs 15 residues. The DNA for the CDR3 is TGCGCCAGCAGCTTACGGTTTGGGACAGACTACGAGCAGTACTTC. Protein product: CASSLRFGTDYEQYF.

This chain joins TRBV30 and TRBJ1-1; no firm D call. Germline CDR1 reads GTSNPN; CDR2 reads SVGIG (reference sequence). The ends were cut back, 0 bases at V and 1 base at J, with 6 bases in the middle. The CDR3 is 13 amino acids. Here the CDR3 reads CAWSVAGNTEAFF. The CDR3 nucleotides are TGTGCCTGGAGTGTCGCTGGGAACACTGAAGCTTTCTTT.

The chain links TRBV6-1 to TRBJ2-7, with D possibly TRBD2 on 5 matching bases. The CDR3 sequence is 15 residues long. Trimming left V 4 bases short and J 7 bases short, with 20 bases between. Germline V gene lookup returns CDR1 MNHNS and CDR2 SASEGT. The DNA for the CDR3 is TGTGCCAGCAGTGCTCGACTGGGAGCCTACGAAGAGCAGTACTTC. This translates into CASSARLGAYEEQYF.

There are a few counts of this clone. The rearrangement joins TRBV7-9 to TRBJ2-1, with D possibly being TRBD2 (6 bases). The V gene lost 5 bases and the J gene lost 0 bases, with 14 bases spanning the gap. Germline CDR1 SEHNR, CDR2 FQNEAQ (reference sequence). CDR3 length equals 16 residues. CDR3 in amino acids: CASSHSSASSYNEQFF. DNA for the CDR3: TGTGCCAGCAGCCATTCTAGCGCTAGCTCCTACAATGAGCAGTTCTTC.

This rearrangement joins TRBV5-4 to TRBJ2-3, with D tentatively TRBD1 (7 bases). This CDR3 spans 15 amino acids. V lost 7 bases to trimming and J lost 0 bases, with 15 bases between them. Per germline, CDR1 SGHNT and CDR2 YYREEE (reference sequence). The CDR3 sequence is CASAPTGRSTDTQYF. The CDR3 DNA sequence: TGTGCCAGCGCCCCGACAGGGAGGAGCACAGATACGCAGTATTTT.

The rearrangement joins TRBV10-3 to TRBJ1-4; 10 bases fit TRBD1. The CDR3 has 13 residues. Germline V lookup: CDR1 ENHRY, CDR2 SYGVKD. J gave up 7 bases and V 6 bases, and 2 bases lay outside the gene matches. The CDR3 is CAISGTGAEKLFF. CDR3 nucleotides: TGTGCCATCAGCGGGACAGGGGCTGAAAAACTGTTTTTT.

This clone has just a few counts. Other DNA sequences in the sample encode the same CDR3. This sequence joins TRBV5-1 and TRBJ2-5, with TRBD2 matching over 10 bases. V dropped 4 bases and J dropped 5; count of bases not matched to a gene: 5. The CDR3 runs 14 residues. Germline CDR1 and CDR2: SGHRS and YFSETQ. As DNA, the CDR3 is TGCGCCAGCAGCGCTAGCGGGAGAGGGGAGACCCAGTACTTC. Translated, it gives CASSASGRGETQYF.

This chain connects TRBV9 to TRBJ2-2; 9 nucleotides match TRBD1. V lost 3 bases to trimming and J lost 3 bases; unmatched junction nucleotides: 6. Germline-derived CDR1 and CDR2 are SGDLS and YYNGEE. The CDR3 is 16 amino acids. CDR3 sequence reads: CASSASGTGYTGELFF. CDR3 in DNA: TGTGCCAGCAGCGCATCCGGGACAGGGTACACCGGGGAGCTGTTTTTT.

This clone was observed a handful of times. This chain uses TRBV9 with TRBJ2-7; D might be TRBD1 or TRBD2, each matching 6 bases. CDR3 length: 17 residues. Trimming pared 4 bases from V and 4 bases from J, leaving 24 bases between. Germline CDR1 reads SGDLS; CDR2 reads YYNGEE. As DNA, the CDR3 is TGTGCCAGCAGCCCCGGGGGTGGTCAGGGGATAGGATACGAGCAGTACTTC. Encoded protein: CASSPGGGQGIGYEQYF.